These T cell receptor beta chains were read from a single sample in a study of T cells in localized non-small cell lung cancer. The table came from immunoSEQ multiplex PCR; TCRdb's copy has only in-frame clones and leaves some out. The data hold over 8,500 clones, with 82% observed a single time. The sequencing here drew on peripheral blood mononuclear cells, taken before any cancer treatment. Source of these receptors: an older female donor with stage II lung adenocarcinoma. Each CDR3 is given with its conserved first and last residue. The order of the fields is clone size, J gene, V gene, D gene, CDR3 protein, CDR3 DNA. A D gene is named only where the DNA matches it firmly. Size is omitted from some rows. Given values are once, few, many or a class for expanded clones.

>-|TRBJ1-1|TRBV18|-
CASSPRTAQNTEAFF
TGTGCCAGCTCACCGAGGACAGCCCAGAACACTGAAGCTTTCTTT
>-|TRBJ2-7|TRBV10-1|-
CASSESWQGSYEQYF
TGCGCCAGCAGTGAGTCGTGGCAGGGTTCCTACGAGCAGTACTTC
>few|TRBJ2-2|TRBV5-1|TRBD2
CASSSTSGLAGAVSGELFF
TGCGCCAGCAGCTCGACGTCGGGACTAGCGGGAGCGGTCAGCGGGGAGCTGTTTTTT
>-|TRBJ1-2|TRBV6-5|-
CASSSGLSFPYGYTF
TGTGCCAGCAGTTCAGGGCTCTCTTTCCCCTATGGCTACACCTTC
>few|TRBJ2-2|TRBV7-9|-
CASSFSGSTGELFF
TGTGCCAGCAGCTTTTCAGGGAGCACCGGGGAGCTGTTTTTT
>-|TRBJ2-1|TRBV5-1|TRBD2
CASSLAGGGPNEQFF
TGCGCCAGCAGCTTGGCCGGGGGGGGCCCGAATGAGCAGTTCTTC
>-|TRBJ2-7|TRBV5-1|-
CASSLSGTPYEQYF
TGCGCCAGCAGCTTATCTGGGACCCCCTACGAGCAGTACTTC
>-|TRBJ1-1|TRBV18|TRBD1
CASSPQFASGTAMSWAFF
TGTGCCAGCTCACCGCAGTTTGCCTCCGGGACAGCCATGTCTTGGGCTTTCTTT
>-|TRBJ2-5|TRBV5-4|-
CASRSRAGETQYF
TGTGCCAGCAGATCCAGGGCGGGGGAGACCCAGTACTTC
>-|TRBJ2-1|TRBV4-2|-
CASSQELNSYNEQFF
TGTGCCAGCAGCCAAGAACTCAACTCCTACAATGAGCAGTTCTTC
>-|TRBJ2-3|TRBV9|-
CASSFSGNSGSGDTQYF
TGTGCCAGCAGCTTTAGTGGTAATAGCGGATCCGGGGATACGCAGTATTTT
>-|TRBJ2-3|TRBV19|TRBD2
CASSILTSGRVADTQYF
TGTGCCAGTAGTATATTAACTAGCGGGAGAGTCGCAGATACGCAGTATTTT
>-|TRBJ2-5|TRBV7-6|-
CASSLFPGGETQYF
TGTGCCAGCAGCTTATTTCCAGGGGGGGAGACCCAGTACTTC
>few|TRBJ2-2|TRBV21-1|-
CASRNIIGRGPRGAGELFF
TGTGCCAGCAGAAATATAATAGGGCGGGGGCCCCGCGGAGCCGGGGAGCTGTTTTTT
>once|TRBJ1-2|TRBV7-3|TRBD1
CASSSGGGYGYTF
TGTGCCAGCAGCTCAGGGGGCGGCTATGGCTACACCTTC
>-|TRBJ2-7|TRBV10-3|-
CAIRSVGSSYEQYF
TGTGCCATCAGATCCGTCGGGAGCTCCTACGAGCAGTACTTC
>-|TRBJ1-4|TRBV5-6|-
CASSLMGASSDEKLFF
TGTGCCAGCAGCTTGATGGGGGCAAGTAGTGATGAAAAACTGTTTTTT
>few|TRBJ2-3|TRBV6-4|TRBD2
CASAGELGDTQYF
TGTGCCAGCGCGGGGGAGCTGGGAGATACGCAGTATTTT
>-|TRBJ1-1|TRBV5-4|-
CASSPKGQGRSTEAFF
TGTGCCAGCAGCCCTAAAGGGCAGGGGAGGAGCACTGAAGCTTTCTTT
>-|TRBJ2-6|TRBV5-1|-
CASSLVGMGAGANVLTF
TGCGCCAGCAGCTTGGTTGGTATGGGGGCTGGGGCCAACGTCCTGACTTTC
>-|TRBJ2-5|TRBV5-5|-
CASSLLAVQETQYF
TGTGCCAGCAGCTTGCTGGCAGTTCAAGAGACCCAGTACTTC
>-|TRBJ2-6|TRBV7-3|-
CASSLSGGLVLTF
TGTGCCAGCAGCTTATCAGGGGGGCTAGTCCTGACTTTC
>-|TRBJ1-1|TRBV15|-
CATSREGPVLGVNTEAFF
TGTGCCACCAGCAGAGAGGGCCCGGTCCTCGGGGTGAACACTGAAGCTTTCTTT
>once|TRBJ2-7|TRBV6-1|-
CASSQDYLRTYEQYF
TGTGCCAGCAGCCAGGACTACCTCCGGACCTACGAGCAGTACTTC
>-|TRBJ1-1|TRBV29-1|-
CSVEPRDKNTEAFF
TGCAGCGTTGAACCCCGGGACAAGAACACTGAAGCTTTCTTT
>once|TRBJ1-2|TRBV6-9|-
CASSYGYGGYTF
TGTGCCAGCAGTTACGGGTATGGTGGCTACACCTTC
>few|TRBJ2-7|TRBV19|-
CASSPRTVSYEQYF
TGTGCCAGTAGTCCCCGGACAGTTTCCTACGAGCAGTACTTC
>-|TRBJ2-7|TRBV6-1|-
CASSADRAYEQYF
TGTGCCAGCAGCGCGGACAGAGCCTACGAGCAGTACTTC
>-|TRBJ1-1|TRBV18|TRBD1
CASSPLGFTGALNTEAFF
TGTGCCAGCTCACCACTAGGATTTACAGGGGCCCTGAACACTGAAGCTTTCTTT
>-|TRBJ2-3|TRBV20-1|-
CSARVGDTQYF
TGCAGTGCTAGAGTAGGGGATACGCAGTATTTT
>-|TRBJ2-3|TRBV4-3|-
CASSQREQRISTDTQYF
TGCGCCAGCAGCCAGAGAGAACAGCGGATTAGCACAGATACGCAGTATTTT
>few|TRBJ1-5|TRBV2|-
CASSEGIHSNQPQHF
TGTGCCAGCAGTGAAGGTATCCATAGCAATCAGCCCCAGCATTTT
>-|TRBJ2-7|TRBV6-5|-
CASSLDMQTSYEQYF
TGTGCCAGCAGTTTAGACATGCAAACCTCCTACGAGCAGTACTTC
>-|TRBJ2-3|TRBV19|-
CASSSRWSSDTQYF
TGTGCCAGTTCATCGCGGTGGTCTTCAGATACGCAGTATTTT
>-|TRBJ1-1|TRBV5-5|-
CASSVTVLNTEAFF
TGTGCCAGCAGCGTGACAGTCTTGAACACTGAAGCTTTCTTT
>-|TRBJ1-1|TRBV6-6|-
CASTSRGAEAFF
TGTGCCAGCACCTCCCGAGGGGCTGAAGCTTTCTTT
>-|TRBJ2-5|TRBV11-2|-
CASSLGAETQYF
TGTGCCAGCAGCCTGGGGGCGGAGACCCAGTACTTC